Listed below are T cell receptor beta chains from one sample, sequenced in a study of blood T cell repertoires in COVID-19. The protocol was immunoSEQ multiplex PCR, while the TCRdb copy is restricted to in-frame clones and leaves out a portion. The data contain a few hundred thousand clones, about 90% of them singletons. The source material was peripheral blood. The receptors derive from a woman aged 45 to 65 who had recovered from COVID-19. CDR3s include the opening cysteine and the closing phenylalanine or tryptophan. The D gene is left open where the match is weak. The listing skips clone size in some rows; elsewhere it reads once, few, many or a size class.

V	D	J	size	DNA	CDR3
TRBV6-5	TRBD1	TRBJ1-1	.	TGTGCCAGCAGACCTCGGGACAGGGGGGTTAAAGCTTTCTTT	CASRPRDRGVKAFF
TRBV4-3	TRBD1	TRBJ2-7	.	TGCGCCAGCAGCCAAGAAGGGACAGGGGCTTACGAGCAGTACTTC	CASSQEGTGAYEQYF
TRBV5-8	.	TRBJ1-6	.	TGTGCCAGCAGCCCCCTGGGGGCTAATTCACCCCTCCACTTT	CASSPLGANSPLHF
TRBV5-6	TRBD1	TRBJ1-5	.	TGTGCCAGCAGCTTGTGGCAGGGGGTAAATCAGCCCCAGCATTTT	CASSLWQGVNQPQHF
TRBV10-3	TRBD1	TRBJ2-5	.	TGTGCCATCAGCCAAAGAGACAGGGCGTACCAAGAGACCCAGTACTTC	CAISQRDRAYQETQYF
TRBV3-1/TRBV3-2	.	TRBJ1-1	.	TGTGCCAGCAGCCAAGTTGCCGGGGTTGGTGAAGCTTTCTTT	CASSQVAGVGEAFF
TRBV7-2	.	TRBJ2-2	.	TGTGCCAGCAGCTTGTGGACAAACACCGGGGAGCTGTTTTTT	CASSLWTNTGELFF
TRBV29-1	.	TRBJ1-1	few	TGCAGCGCCGGGGGAATGAACACTGAAGCTTTCTTT	CSAGGMNTEAFF
TRBV5-1	.	TRBJ1-1	.	TGCGCCAGCAGCTTGGTTCTTCGTTCAGCGACGAACACTGAAGCTTTCTTT	CASSLVLRSATNTEAFF
TRBV9	.	TRBJ2-3	.	TGTGCCAGCAGCGCGCCGCGGGTGGCGCAGTATTTT	CASSAPRVAQYF
TRBV6-5	.	TRBJ1-2	.	TGTGCCAGCAGGCGACAAGCTTTCTACACCTTC	CASRRQAFYTF
TRBV4-3	.	TRBJ2-1	.	TGCGCCAGCAGCCAAGTCTCGTTAGCGGACCAGTTCTTC	CASSQVSLADQFF
TRBV27	.	TRBJ1-1	once	TGTGCCAGCAGTTTCTCGGACAGACTGAACACTGAAGCTTTCTTT	CASSFSDRLNTEAFF
TRBV19	TRBD1	TRBJ2-7	once	TGTGCCAGTAGTAAAACCGGGACAGCCCTTTACGAGCAGTACTTC	CASSKTGTALYEQYF
TRBV2	TRBD2	TRBJ2-6	.	TGTGCCAGCAGTGTTGGGGGGGCTGGGGCCAACGTCCTGACTTTC	CASSVGGAGANVLTF
TRBV2	TRBD2	TRBJ2-2	.	TGTGCCAGCAGTCGACTAGCGGGGGGCTCGAACACCGGGGAGCTGTTTTTT	CASSRLAGGSNTGELFF
TRBV18	.	TRBJ2-7	.	TGTGCCAGCTCGCGGAACAGCGACAGTGATGAGCAGTACTTC	CASSRNSDSDEQYF
TRBV27	.	TRBJ2-7	.	TGTGCCAGCAAGCGACTAGAGACTCCGCCCTACGAGCAGTACTTC	CASKRLETPPYEQYF
TRBV2	TRBD2	TRBJ2-5	.	TGTGCCAGCAGAACGACTAGCGGGGCCGAGACCCAGTACTTC	CASRTTSGAETQYF
TRBV7-9	TRBD1	TRBJ2-5	.	TGTGCCAGCAGCTCGTCGGGACAGGAGACCCAGTACTTC	CASSSSGQETQYF
TRBV28	.	TRBJ1-4	.	TGTGCCAGCAGACCCAGAACAGGGTTCGGAGCTGGAGAAAAACTGTTTTTT	CASRPRTGFGAGEKLFF
TRBV4-3	TRBD1	TRBJ1-5	.	TGCGCCAGCAGTCCCGGGGGGACAGGGAATCAGCCCCAGCATTTT	CASSPGGTGNQPQHF
TRBV11-2	.	TRBJ1-1	once	TGTGCCAGCAGCTTAGTAGGGGGTAGCACTGAAGCTTTCTTT	CASSLVGGSTEAFF
TRBV6-5	TRBD1	TRBJ1-5	.	TGTGCCAGCAACGGACAGGGACGCCAGCCCCAGCATTTT	CASNGQGRQPQHF
TRBV11-2	TRBD2	TRBJ2-2	.	TGTGCCAGCAGCCCCGGGGGGGCGGGCACCGGGGAGCTGTTTTTT	CASSPGGAGTGELFF
TRBV19	TRBD2	TRBJ2-7	.	TGTGCCAGTAGCCGCACTAGCGGGAGTTACGAGCAGTACTTC	CASSRTSGSYEQYF
TRBV2	.	TRBJ1-2	.	TGTGCCAGCAGGGGAATTGCGGGGGGCGGCTATGGCTACACCTTC	CASRGIAGGGYGYTF
TRBV7-6	.	TRBJ2-7	.	TGTGCCAGCAGCAAATCAGGGGTCCGAGACGAGCAGTACTTC	CASSKSGVRDEQYF
TRBV11-2	.	TRBJ2-3	.	TGTGCCAGCAGCTCAGGGGCGAATACGCAGTATTTT	CASSSGANTQYF
TRBV27	.	TRBJ1-5	once	TGTGCCAGCAGTCCCGGGACTCGGCTTGGGCCCCAGCATTTT	CASSPGTRLGPQHF
TRBV10-2	TRBD2	TRBJ2-3	.	TGCGCCAGCAAGGGACTAGCGGGGACAGATACGCAGTATTTT	CASKGLAGTDTQYF
TRBV11-2	.	TRBJ2-1	.	TGTGCCAGCAGCCCACAGACAGCGTACGATGAGCAGTTCTTC	CASSPQTAYDEQFF
TRBV27	TRBD1	TRBJ2-3	.	TGTGCCAGCAGTTTCACGACAGGGCGGAGAGTGGATACGCAGTATTTT	CASSFTTGRRVDTQYF
TRBV11-2	TRBD1	TRBJ2-2	.	TGTGCCAGCAGCCTTACAGGGGGCGCGAACACCGGGGAGCTGTTTTTT	CASSLTGGANTGELFF
TRBV6-1	.	TRBJ1-5	.	TGTGCCAGCAGTTATCCGGAGAGCAATCAGCCCCAGCATTTT	CASSYPESNQPQHF
TRBV4-2	.	TRBJ2-7	.	TGTGCCAGCAGCCAAGATCAGGCCGCCCGCTACGAGCAGTACTTC	CASSQDQAARYEQYF
TRBV2	.	TRBJ1-2	.	TGTGCCAGCAGTGATAGGCAGACTACGGGGAATGGCTACACCTTC	CASSDRQTTGNGYTF
TRBV7-2	.	TRBJ2-1	once	TGTGCCAGCAGCTTAGTTGGCGAGCAGTTCTTC	CASSLVGEQFF
TRBV28	TRBD1	TRBJ1-2	.	TGTGCCAGCACTCAGGACAGGGATAACTATGGCTACACCTTC	CASTQDRDNYGYTF
TRBV7-2	TRBD1	TRBJ2-1	.	TGTGCCAGCAGCTCGACGGGACAGGCCTACAATGAGCAGTTCTTC	CASSSTGQAYNEQFF
TRBV6-4	TRBD1	TRBJ1-1	.	TGTGCCAGCAGGAGGGACAGGGGGTCAGATGAAGCTTTCTTT	CASRRDRGSDEAFF